This T cell receptor (beta chain) was obtained from a study of blood T cell repertoires in COVID-19. Looking at the study overall: Spain, Italy and the United States supplied samples that represented acute and convalescent COVID-19. The cDNA or gDNA used as material had been derived from T cells, B-cell-depleted T cells, or PBMCs.

Methods used by the authors: By means of reference gene primer amplification, nucleated cell counts were estimated. The data were produced by immunoSEQ multiplex PCR, yet TCRdb's version contains in-frame clones alone and is incomplete. That table is the source of V, J and clone size, and D and trimming were worked out from the DNA. The sample records 200,000 or so clones, around 80% being singletons. Germline V gene lookup returns CDR1 SGHAT and CDR2 FQDESV (reference sequence). Deletions cut 1 base from V and 2 bases from J, with 12 bases between. This CDR3 is 15 amino acids long. Sequenced: peripheral blood. The TCR sequence derives from a human donor in a cohort sampled during active COVID-19. The rearrangement links TRBV11-1 to TRBJ2-7; TRBD1 might be the D (5 bases). CDR3 sequence (DNA): TGTGCCAGCAGCTTAGGGGCAGGGCCCCCCTACGAGCAGTACTTC. The encoded protein is CASSLGAGPPYEQYF.